The entry that follows covers one T cell receptor (beta chain) sequence. Enrolment of Seattle patients took place during active infection, and they were followed longitudinally. The CDR3 spans 14 residues. With 6 bases clipped from V and 2 bases from J, the junction kept 4 bases outside the gene matches. Germline V gene data show CDR1 as MDHEN and CDR2 as SYDVKM. The entry originates in a study of blood T cell repertoires in COVID-19. Study context: Samples came from the United States, Italy and Spain, spanning acute and convalescent COVID-19. The analysed material was cDNA or gDNA that came from T cells, B-cell-depleted T cells, or PBMCs.

Original processing notes: Amplification from reference gene primers served as the basis for estimated nucleated cell counts. This table comes from immunoSEQ multiplex PCR, and its TCRdb copy is limited to in-frame clones, with some not included. That table supplies the V and J calls and clone size; D and trimming were determined from the DNA. The data show 200,000 to 250,000 clones, 80% to 90% seen once. This clonotype originated in a man in his thirties or forties with COVID-19, enrolled during active disease. Sequenced sample: peripheral blood. This chain links TRBV28 with TRBJ2-1; 7 bases line up with TRBD1. DNA of the CDR3: TGTGCCAGCAGCTGGGACAGAACCTACAATGAGCAGTTCTTC. Its translation is CASSWDRTYNEQFF.